This T cell receptor beta chain appears in the sequencing data of a study of glioma-infiltrating T cells. TCR alpha and beta CDR3 regions were amplified from RNA using iRepertoire nested multiplex PCR. TCRdb used MiXCR to reprocess the multiplex PCR reads, holding one entry per CDR3 protein. This sample carries nearly 2,500 distinct CDR3 sequences, around 70% of them seen once, and the ten largest clones take 25% to 30%. For this clonotype: This CDR3 fails to terminate in the conserved phenylalanine or tryptophan, so it likely reflects a read error. The DNA is omitted, as the CDR3 cannot be located on it reliably, and the CDR3 follows TCRdb's listing.

The sample comprised glioma tissue, nonneoplastic brain tissue, or PBMCs (not recorded which). The source of this sequence is a human donor with low-grade glioma or glioblastoma, undergoing nonglioma brain surgery, or in good health (not recorded which).

CDR3 amino acids: CASSLSTSGRTETQEV. This chain connects TRBV6-1 to TRBJ2-3; no check of the table's D call, TRBD2, against the DNA was made. Germline V gene data show CDR1 as MNHNS and CDR2 as SASEGT. Ends included, the CDR3 has 16 residues.